This passage covers 12 T cell receptor beta chains from one sample sequenced in a study of blood T cell repertoires in COVID-19. Using immunoSEQ multiplex PCR, the repertoire was profiled, and TCRdb retains in-frame clones only, with some absent. Among tens of thousands of clones listed, around 87% were seen once. Source material: peripheral blood. The receptors stem from a human donor in a cohort sampled during active COVID-19.

The rearrangement joins TRBV9 to TRBJ1-1; the D gene is possibly TRBD1 (5 bases). Germline CDR1 and CDR2: SGDLS and YYNGEE. Trimming took 0 bases from V and 5 from J, leaving 11 bases between them. The CDR3 runs to 14 residues. The CDR3 spells CASSVEGPGTEAFF. The CDR3 DNA sequence: TGTGCCAGCAGCGTAGAGGGGCCGGGTACTGAAGCTTTCTTT.

The rearrangement joins TRBV4-1 to TRBJ2-7, with 7 bases lining up with TRBD1. This CDR3 contains 15 residues. CDR1 is MGHRA and CDR2 is YSYEKL in the germline V gene. Trimming removed 2 bases from V and 1 base from J; junction bases left unmatched: 5. The DNA for the CDR3 is TGCGCCAGCAGCCAAACAGGGGATTGGTCCTACGAGCAGTACTTC. Its translation is CASSQTGDWSYEQYF.

The chain joins TRBV9 to TRBJ2-2, with TRBD1 identical over 7 bases. V shed 1 base and J 3 bases; nucleotides not matched to a gene: 6. Germline CDR1 reads SGDLS; CDR2 reads YYNGEE. The CDR3 loop spans 16 amino acids. The CDR3 sequence is CASSVQDRVDTGELFF. CDR3 nucleotide sequence: TGTGCCAGCAGCGTACAAGACAGGGTCGACACCGGGGAGCTGTTTTTT.

V is TRBV7-8 and J is TRBJ2-7, with 8 bases matching TRBD2. Germline V gives CDR1 SGHVS, CDR2 FQNEAQ. The length of the CDR3 is 16 residues. The trim removed 1 base at V and 0 bases at J, leaving 5 bases unmatched. As DNA, the CDR3 is TGTGCCAGCAGCTTAGGTATAGCGGGAAGCTCCTACGAGCAGTACTTC. This encodes CASSLGIAGSSYEQYF.

This clone came up once. This CDR3 is CASSSQGQPQHF. The CDR3, as DNA: TGTGCCAGCAGCTCCCAGGGGCAGCCCCAGCATTTT. The genes are TRBV3-1 (or the pseudogene TRBV3-2) and TRBJ1-5; D may be TRBD1 (6 bases). CDR3 length equals 12 residues. Germline V gene sequence: CDR1 LGHDT, CDR2 YNNKEL (reference sequence). Deletions cut 5 bases from V and 7 bases from J, with 9 bases between.

V gene TRBV3-1 (or the pseudogene TRBV3-2) combines with J gene TRBJ1-5; D not certain. Trimming removed 0 bases at V and 3 bases at J, with 15 bases between. CDR1 LGHDT and CDR2 YNNKEL come from the germline V gene (reference sequence). The CDR3 is 17 residues long. CDR3 DNA sequence: TGTGCCAGCAGCCAAGAAACCCCGATCGGGATCAATCAGCCCCAGCATTTT. It yields the protein CASSQETPIGINQPQHF.

This clone was recorded once. This chain links TRBV6-5 with TRBJ2-3; maybe TRBD1 (6 bases). Between the trimmed V and J ends, which lost 4 bases and 11 bases, there was a span of 22 bases. Looked up from germline, CDR1 is MNHEY and CDR2 is SVGAGI. The CDR3 consists of 15 residues. Here the CDR3 DNA reads TGTGCCAGCAGTTCGTACGGCTCTGGCCCACAGGGGCAGTATTTT. Translated, it gives CASSSYGSGPQGQYF.

The gene calls are TRBV29-1 and TRBJ1-2; TRBD1 matches at 7 bases. Germline values: CDR1 SQVTM, CDR2 ANQGSEA. The length of the CDR3 is 15 residues. Germline trimming cut 1 base from V and 4 bases from J; bases unmatched to any gene: 9. The CDR3 loop reads CSVEARTGLSYGYTF. CDR3 nucleotides: TGCAGCGTTGAAGCGAGGACAGGTTTATCCTATGGCTACACCTTC.

The CDR3 sequence is CASTPGPRVSYEQYF. In DNA form, the CDR3 reads TGTGCCAGCACGCCCGGTCCTCGGGTGTCCTACGAGCAGTACTTC. The J gene is TRBJ2-7, the V gene TRBV28; D gene uncertain. CDR1 MDHEN and CDR2 SYDVKM come from the germline V gene. The V and J ends lost 7 bases and 1 base respectively, with 17 bases between them. There are 15 residues in the CDR3.

V and J are TRBV7-9 and TRBJ1-1; no firm D call. The CDR3 is 15 amino acids. Trimming removed 4 bases at V and 2 bases at J, with 14 bases between. The germline V gene encodes CDR1 SEHNR and CDR2 FQNEAQ (reference sequence). The CDR3 reads CASSSRSEPNTEAFF. The CDR3 DNA follows: TGTGCCAGCAGCTCCCGGTCCGAGCCAAACACTGAAGCTTTCTTT.

The chain recombines TRBV25-1 with TRBJ2-1; 7 bases are shared with TRBD2. After removal of 0 bases from V and 7 bases from J, the junction contained 6 bases not matched to a gene. The CDR3 runs 15 residues. CDR1 is MGHDK, CDR2 SYGVNS, per germline. CDR3: CASSEYTDSGNEQFF. The CDR3 DNA reads as TGTGCCAGCAGTGAATATACAGATAGCGGGAATGAGCAGTTCTTC. Full variable domain (outside the CDR3, taken from reference TRBV25-1 and TRBJ2-1): EADIYQTPRYLVIGTGKKITLECSQTMGHDKMYWYQQDPGMELHLIHYSYGVNSTEKGDLSSESTVSRIRTEHFPLTLESARPSHTSQYLCASSEYTDSGNEQFFGPGTRLTVL.

The chain couples TRBV9 to TRBJ1-3, with TRBD1 identical over 9 bases. Germline V gene data show CDR1 as SGDLS and CDR2 as YYNGEE. This CDR3 is built from 15 residues. Trimming removed 4 bases from V and 8 bases from J; junction bases left unmatched: 10. CDR3 sequence: CASSYLGTGTHTIYF. In nucleotides, the CDR3 is TGTGCCAGCAGCTACTTAGGGACAGGGACGCACACCATATATTTT.